The 28 T cell receptor beta chains presented below share a single source sample, sequenced in a study of blood T cell repertoires in COVID-19. The assay was immunoSEQ multiplex PCR, and TCRdb's table has in-frame clones only and misses some. The table has roughly 120,000 clones, less than 75% seen once. The sample was peripheral blood. The source of these receptors is a human donor with acute or convalescent COVID-19. The donor label of this sample is uncertain.

The chain joins TRBV10-3 to TRBJ2-3; 15 nucleotides agree with TRBD2. Trimming took 4 bases from V and 4 from J; bases not matched to a gene: 9. Germline V gene lookup returns CDR1 ENHRY and CDR2 SYGVKD. This CDR3 is built from 18 residues. This chain's CDR3 is CAISGTSGGAISADTQYF. The CDR3, as DNA: TGTGCCATCAGTGGGACTAGCGGGGGGGCGATTTCCGCAGATACGCAGTATTTT.

The chain carries TRBV18 and TRBJ1-1; 7 bases fit TRBD1. The germline V gene has CDR1 KGHSH and CDR2 LQKENI. This CDR3 has 12 amino acids. J lost 11 bases, V lost 0 bases, and 3 bases had no gene match. CDR3 coding DNA: TGTGCCAGCTCACCACCGACAGGGAACGCTTTCTTT. It encodes CASSPPTGNAFF.

The chain uses TRBV7-6 and TRBJ2-1; 7 nucleotides match TRBD1. The V and J ends lost 1 base and 7 bases, in that order; junction bases with no gene match: 4. The CDR3 is 14 residues long. Germline CDR1 is SGHVS and CDR2 is FNYEAQ. As DNA, the CDR3 is TGTGCCAGCAGCTTAGGTGGGACAGCAAATGAGCAGTTCTTC. Amino acids: CASSLGGTANEQFF. Variable domain in full (rest from reference TRBV7-6 and TRBJ2-1): GAGVSQSPRYKVTKRGQDVALRCDPISGHVSLYWYRQALGQGPEFLTYFNYEAQQDKSGLPNDRFSAERPEGSISTLTIQRTEQRDSAMYRCASSLGGTANEQFFGPGTRLTVL.

The rearrangement joins TRBV6-2 or TRBV6-3 to TRBJ2-5; D might be TRBD1 (5 bases). The V end was cut by 2 bases, the J end by 5 bases, with 15 bases between. Germline V gene data show CDR1 as MNHEY and CDR2 as SVGEGT. The length of the CDR3 is 15 residues. CDR3 region: CASSYVGHTTETQYF. The DNA of the CDR3 is TGTGCCAGCAGTTACGTCGGACATACTACTGAGACCCAGTACTTC.

This clone was picked up a small number of times. The V gene is TRBV29-1, the J gene TRBJ1-6; 7 bases are a match to TRBD1. Germline V gene sequence: CDR1 SQVTM, CDR2 ANQGSEA. V was clipped by 6 bases and J by 7 bases; unmatched bases: 9. The CDR3 is 14 amino acids. This chain's CDR3 is CSVQTGSGNSPLHF. CDR3 coding DNA: TGCAGCGTACAGACAGGGTCAGGAAATTCACCCCTCCACTTT.

This chain joins TRBV5-8 and TRBJ1-4, with 7 positions matching TRBD1. Germline CDR1 SGHTS, CDR2 YDEGEE. The CDR3 has 15 amino acids. J lost 7 bases, V lost 4 bases, and 10 bases had no gene match. CDR3 in amino acids: CASSLGTALSEKLFF. The CDR3 nucleotides read TGTGCCAGCAGCCTCGGGACAGCCCTTAGTGAAAAACTGTTTTTT.

The table lists this clone with a count of one. The rearrangement uses TRBV21-1 and TRBJ1-1; the DNA was not compared with TRBD1, the D call given in the table. TRBV21-1 corresponds to a pseudogene. The CDR3 sequence is 15 residues long. The CDR3: CASSKWGPPNTEAFF. CDR3 bases: TGTGCCAGCAGCAAATGGGGGCCCCCGAACACTGAAGCTTTCTTT.

The chain joins TRBV10-1 to TRBJ2-7; 7 bases are shared with TRBD2. The germline gives CDR1 WNHNN, CDR2 SYGVQD (reference sequence). The V gene end was trimmed by 0 bases and the J gene end by 0 bases; junction bases not matched to a gene: 5. This CDR3 spans 16 amino acids. The CDR3 coding sequence is TGCGCCAGCAGTGAGTCGTGGGGGGGGGACTCCTACGAGCAGTACGTC. Translating gives CASSESWGGDSYEQYV.

V gene TRBV5-1 combines with J gene TRBJ1-6, with 10 positions matching TRBD1. CDR1 is SGHRS, CDR2 YFSETQ, per germline. The J segment lost 8 bases and the V segment lost 6 bases, leaving 11 bases of the junction unmatched. This CDR3 has 16 amino acids. This CDR3 is CASTSQPGTGDSPLHF. Written as DNA, the CDR3 is TGCGCCAGCACCTCCCAACCGGGGACAGGGGATTCACCCCTCCACTTT.

This clone came up once. The V call is TRBV4-1, the J call TRBJ1-3; the D gene is possibly TRBD1 (6 bases). Trimming left V 4 bases short and J 2 bases short, with 15 bases between. CDR1 MGHRA and CDR2 YSYEKL come from the germline V gene. CDR3 length: 16 amino acids. In DNA form, the CDR3 reads TGCGCCAGCAGCCGTACGACAGGCGCTACTGGAAACACCATATATTTT. Translating gives CASSRTTGATGNTIYF.

This clone was observed many times. J is TRBJ2-2 and V is TRBV30; TRBD2 might be the D (5 bases). CDR1 is GTSNPN and CDR2 is SVGIG in the germline V gene (reference sequence). The CDR3 is 14 amino acids. Trimming shortened V by 6 bases and J by 0 bases, and 11 bases separated the two germline ends. CDR3 in amino acids: CACPGESNTGELFF. CDR3 nucleotide sequence: TGTGCCTGCCCCGGGGAATCGAACACCGGGGAGCTGTTTTTT.

The genes are TRBV18 and TRBJ1-5, with 11 bases identical to TRBD1. The CDR3 has 15 residues. Germline trimming cut 6 bases from V and 8 bases from J; bases unmatched to any gene: 9. In germline, CDR1 is KGHSH, CDR2 LQKENI. DNA for the CDR3: TGTGCCAGCTCTCCCGGGACAGGGGGACAGAAGCCCCAGCATTTT. Its protein product is CASSPGTGGQKPQHF.

This clone was found a few times. This chain uses TRBV12-5 with TRBJ1-1; unclear D gene. The CDR3 has 18 residues. In germline, CDR1 is LGHNT, CDR2 FRNRAP. V dropped 0 bases and J dropped 1 base, with 18 bases sitting between them. CDR3 in amino acids: CASGLVLGRRRENTEAFF. The CDR3 nucleotides are TGTGCTAGTGGTTTGGTACTAGGGAGAAGGAGAGAGAACACTGAAGCTTTCTTT.

This chain uses TRBV2 with TRBJ1-1; perhaps TRBD1 as D (6 bases). The germline gives CDR1 SNHLY, CDR2 FYNNEI. Trimming left V 6 bases short and J 8 bases short, with 19 bases between. This CDR3 spans 14 amino acids. Written as DNA, the CDR3 is TGTGCCAGCAGGCCCAGGGGCCTGAACCGAGAAGCTTTCTTT. The encoded protein is CASRPRGLNREAFF.

The rearrangement links TRBV12-3 or TRBV12-4 to TRBJ2-3; D ambiguous. Trimming removed 5 bases from V and 4 bases from J, with 10 bases in between. The length of the CDR3 is 13 residues. This CDR3 is CASSLLSSDTQYF. CDR3 sequence (DNA): TGTGCCAGCAGTCTCCTCTCCTCAGATACGCAGTATTTT.

The chain links TRBV28 to TRBJ2-1; 13 positions agree with TRBD2. In germline, CDR1 is MDHEN, CDR2 SYDVKM. The V and J ends lost 0 bases and 1 base, in that order; junction bases with no gene match: 9. CDR3 length: 20 residues. The CDR3 DNA reads TGTGCCAGCAGTTTATGGTACGCACTAGCGGGGGGGAAATCCTACAATGAGCAGTTCTTC. Its translation is CASSLWYALAGGKSYNEQFF. The whole variable domain, remainder taken from reference TRBV28 and TRBJ2-1, is DVKVTQSSRYLVKRTGEKVFLECVQDMDHENMFWYRQDPGLGLRLIYFSYDVKMKEKGDIPEGYSVSREKKERFSLILESASTNQTSMYLCASSLWYALAGGKSYNEQFFGPGTRLTVL.

The gene calls are TRBV5-1 and TRBJ2-7; D is possibly TRBD2 (5 bases). Germline values: CDR1 SGHRS, CDR2 YFSETQ. The CDR3 is made up of 15 amino acids. Trimming removed 9 bases at V and 0 bases at J, with 19 bases between. CDR3 residues: CATPRRGGSSYEQYF. The CDR3 DNA reads TGCGCCACCCCACGGCGAGGTGGGAGCTCCTACGAGCAGTACTTC. Drawing the rest from reference TRBV5-1 and TRBJ2-7, the complete variable domain is KAGVTQTPRYLIKTRGQQVTLSCSPISGHRSVSWYQQTPGQGLQFLFEYFSETQRNKGNFPGRFSGRQFSNSRSEMNVSTLELGDSALYLCATPRRGGSSYEQYFGPGTRLTVT.

The rearrangement uses TRBV6-5 and TRBJ2-1; 7 bases map to TRBD1. The germline gives CDR1 MNHEY, CDR2 SVGAGI. CDR3 length equals 15 residues. With V trimmed by 6 bases and J by 8 bases, 13 bases remained unmatched. CDR3 sequence (DNA): TGTGCCAGCAGGGCAGGGGGACACCCTTTCTATGAGCAGTTCTTC. It translates to CASRAGGHPFYEQFF.

This clone showed up just once. The chain couples TRBV7-2 to TRBJ2-1, with 16 bases identical to TRBD2. The CDR3 length is 15 residues. Germline loops: CDR1 SGHTA, CDR2 FQGNSA. Trimming at V came to 4 bases and at J to 10 bases, leaving 4 bases not matched to a gene. The CDR3 DNA sequence: TGTGCCAGCAGCTCGGGACTAGCGGGGGGGATCGAGCAGTTCTTC. Protein sequence: CASSSGLAGGIEQFF. Using reference TRBV7-2 and TRBJ2-1 for the parts outside the CDR3, the full variable domain is GAGVSQSPSNKVTEKGKDVELRCDPISGHTALYWYRQSLGQGLEFLIYFQGNSAPDKSGLPSDRFSAERTGGSVSTLTIQRTQQEDSAVYLCASSSGLAGGIEQFFGPGTRLTVL.

The chain combines TRBV19 with TRBJ2-5; TRBD2 matches at 8 bases. After removal of 1 base from V and 1 base from J, the junction contained 8 bases not matched to a gene. CDR1 is LNHDA, CDR2 SQIVND, per germline (reference sequence). The CDR3 contains 17 residues. The CDR3 DNA reads TGTGCCAGTAGTATAGGGACTAGCCCACGCGGCCAAGAGACCCAGTACTTC. Its protein product is CASSIGTSPRGQETQYF.

The J gene is TRBJ2-6, the V gene TRBV6-5; perhaps TRBD2 as D (5 bases). V gave up 7 bases and J gave up 0 bases, with 10 bases separating them. The CDR3 is 15 amino acids. The germline gives CDR1 MNHEY, CDR2 SVGAGI. The CDR3 spells CASTPRDSGANVLTF. The CDR3 nucleotides read TGTGCCAGCACCCCGAGGGACTCTGGGGCCAACGTCCTGACTTTC.

This clone appeared a few times. The chain couples TRBV11-3 to TRBJ2-5; D may be TRBD1 (6 bases). Trimming removed 1 base from V and 0 bases from J, with 9 bases in between. The CDR3 totals 15 residues. CDR1 SGHNT and CDR2 YENEEA come from the germline V gene. CDR3 bases: TGTGCCAGCAGCTTAGGGGGGCAGTACCAAGAGACCCAGTACTTC. Encoded protein: CASSLGGQYQETQYF.

The CDR3 DNA reads as TGTGCCAGCAACGGGATCCCGAATTCACCCCTCCACTTT. Translating it yields CASNGIPNSPLHF. This chain uses TRBV2 with TRBJ1-6; D is undetermined. Germline V gene data show CDR1 as SNHLY and CDR2 as FYNNEI. Between the trimmed V and J ends, which lost 7 bases and 7 bases, there was a span of 11 bases. The CDR3 is 13 residues long. The full variable domain, completed using reference TRBV2 and TRBJ1-6, is EPEVTQTPSHQVTQMGQEVILRCVPISNHLYFYWYRQILGQKVEFLVSFYNNEISEKSEIFDDQFSVERPDGSNFTLKIRSTKLEDSAMYFCASNGIPNSPLHFGNGTRLTVT.

The chain employs TRBV4-1 and TRBJ2-7, with 9 bases that match TRBD1. The CDR3 sequence is 15 residues long. Trimming took 0 bases from V and 3 from J; bases not matched to a gene: 3. Germline V lookup: CDR1 MGHRA, CDR2 YSYEKL. The CDR3 loop reads CASSQEGTGFYEQYV. In DNA form, the CDR3 reads TGCGCCAGCAGCCAAGAAGGGACAGGGTTCTACGAGCAGTACGTC.

The chain uses TRBV9 and TRBJ2-7; D ambiguous. The germline V and J ends were trimmed by 0 bases and 2 bases, with 9 bases remaining between them. Germline V CDR1 and CDR2: SGDLS, YYNGEE. This CDR3 is 14 amino acids long. The CDR3 nucleotides are TGTGCCAGCAGCGTAGTTGACAATACCTACGAGCAGTACTTC. Translating it yields CASSVVDNTYEQYF.

The V call is TRBV28, the J call TRBJ2-1, with TRBD2 as a possible D gene (6 bases). This CDR3 is built from 14 residues. Trimming removed 6 bases at V and 6 bases at J, with 15 bases between. CDR1 and CDR2 (germline): MDHEN, SYDVKM. CDR3 nucleotides: TGTGCCAGCAGGGAGGGGACGCCCCCCAATGAGCAGTTCTTC. Residues: CASREGTPPNEQFF.

The genes are TRBV4-1 and TRBJ2-5, with unresolved D. Looked up from germline, CDR1 is MGHRA and CDR2 is YSYEKL. There are 14 residues in the CDR3. The ends were cut back, 0 bases at V and 4 bases at J, with 9 bases in the middle. CDR3 sequence (DNA): TGCGCCAGCAGCCAAGATGAGTCGCGAGAGACCCAGTACTTC. Amino acid sequence: CASSQDESRETQYF.

The chain couples TRBV6-1 to TRBJ2-7; 9 bases are shared with TRBD1. CDR1 MNHNS and CDR2 SASEGT come from the germline V gene. The CDR3 covers 15 residues. V trimming: 2 bases; J trimming: 0 bases; junction bases outside the gene matches: 2. In DNA, the CDR3 is TGTGCCAGCAGTGAATTGGGACAGGGCTCCTACGAGCAGTACGTC. It is translated as CASSELGQGSYEQYV.